This paragraph reports one TCR beta chain. Its matching antigen is unknown. Sequencing used immunoSEQ multiplex PCR; TCRdb keeps in-frame clones, though not all of them. The table shows around 25,000 clones, with roughly 76% occurring only once. Single viable CD3+CD4+CD8-CD45RO+ cells were sorted as the memory CD4+ T cells. Serostatus was set by detecting CMV pp150, pp28, p38, p52 IgG. This sample is drawn from a study of memory CD4+ T cells and cytomegalovirus serostatus. Study-level information: Of the healthy Belgian adults, 9 were CMV seropositive and 20 to 30 seronegative. Study-level findings and limits: A US-trained random forest predicted CMV serostatus with median AUC around 0.91.

The CDR3 runs to 11 residues. Germline V gene data show CDR1 as SGHDN and CDR2 as FVKESK. V lost 6 bases to trimming and J lost 13 bases, with 13 bases between them. This TCR was sampled from an adult in good health and CMV-seronegative. This rearrangement joins TRBV14 to TRBJ2-1; maybe TRBD2 (5 bases). Sequences were obtained from memory CD4+ T cells from blood. In nucleotides, the CDR3 is TGTGCCAGCAGTTACATGGGAGCTCAGTTCTTC. This gives the protein CASSYMGAQFF.